Shown below are 22 T cell receptor beta chains from a single sample sequenced in a study of radiotherapy plus CTLA-4 blockade in lung cancer. Using immunoSEQ multiplex PCR, the repertoire was profiled, and TCRdb retains in-frame clones only, with some absent. The repertoire holds about 93,000 clones, about 86% seen once, with 4.9% in the top ten. Sequencing was performed on peripheral blood, taken from a patient treated with radiotherapy plus ipilimumab. All receptors derive from a human donor with non-small cell lung cancer that progressed on radiotherapy plus ipilimumab.

This chain uses TRBV29-1 with TRBJ2-7; TRBD1 is a possible D gene (6 bases). CDR3 size: 12 residues. The V and J ends lost 3 bases and 2 bases respectively, with 8 bases between them. Per the germline V gene, CDR1 is SQVTM and CDR2 is ANQGSEA. The CDR3 region has the DNA TGCAGCGTTGAGGGGGCGGCCTACGAGCAGTACTTC. It is translated as CSVEGAAYEQYF.

The CDR3 DNA is TGCAGCGCCCCGACGGGGGGTCCGGACACTGAAGCTTTCTTT. Protein sequence: CSAPTGGPDTEAFF. The rearrangement uses TRBV29-1 and TRBJ1-1; a possible D gene is TRBD1 (5 bases). This CDR3 spans 14 amino acids. With 7 bases removed from V and 3 bases from J, the gap between germline ends came to 18 bases. From germline, CDR1 is SQVTM and CDR2 ANQGSEA.

V and J are TRBV2 and TRBJ2-7; 10 bases map to TRBD2. This CDR3 is built from 15 residues. The germline V gene has CDR1 SNHLY and CDR2 FYNNEI. Trimming cost V 5 bases and J 4 bases; bases outside gene matches: 8. The CDR3 DNA reads as TGTGCCAGCAGTTCCCCTAGCGGGAGTATATACGAGCAGTACTTC. Encoded protein: CASSSPSGSIYEQYF.

The gene calls are TRBV28 and TRBJ2-2, with 14 nucleotides matching TRBD2. From germline, CDR1 is MDHEN and CDR2 SYDVKM. The V and J ends lost 5 bases and 4 bases, in that order; junction bases with no gene match: 12. CDR3 length: 19 residues. CDR3 sequence (DNA): TGTGCCAGCAGTCCTCAAGCCCGACTAGCGGGAGGGAGCACCGGGGAGCTGTTTTTT. Amino acids: CASSPQARLAGGSTGELFF.

The chain joins TRBV18 to TRBJ1-3, with no clear D. This CDR3 region has 17 residues. V lost 1 base and J 0 bases, leaving 13 bases between the germline ends. CDR1 and CDR2 (germline): KGHSH, LQKENI. CDR3 sequence reads: CASSPLPTGYSGNTIYF. DNA of the CDR3: TGTGCCAGCTCACCACTCCCGACGGGATACTCTGGAAACACCATATATTTT.

The rearrangement links TRBV30 to TRBJ1-2, with no clear D. V lost 2 bases and J lost 10, with 14 bases in between. The length of the CDR3 is 12 residues. Per the germline V gene, CDR1 is GTSNPN and CDR2 is SVGIG (reference sequence). The CDR3 loop reads CAWSRRTLAYTF. CDR3 coding DNA: TGTGCCTGGAGTCGGCGGACCCTTGCCTACACCTTC.

The chain recombines TRBV4-2 with TRBJ2-2; TRBD1 aligns across 7 bases. The germline gives CDR1 LGHNA, CDR2 YNFKEQ. With V trimmed by 5 bases and J by 6 bases, 15 bases remained unmatched. This CDR3 region has 17 residues. The CDR3 nucleotides are TGTGCCAGCAGCGGCCAGGGGGAGAGGCCCGCACCCGGGGAGCTGTTTTTT. It codes for CASSGQGERPAPGELFF.

This chain joins TRBV19 and TRBJ1-4, with a weak D call TRBD1 (5 bases). This CDR3 spans 15 amino acids. Per germline, CDR1 LNHDA and CDR2 SQIVND (reference sequence). V lost 9 bases and J 8 bases, leaving 22 bases between the germline ends. The CDR3: CASTPGTRVIEKLFF. The DNA of the CDR3 is TGTGCCAGCACTCCAGGGACGAGGGTGATAGAAAAACTGTTTTTT.

The V and J genes are TRBV5-6 and TRBJ1-4; 11 nucleotides line up with TRBD1. With V trimmed by 3 bases and J by 10 bases, 8 bases remained unmatched. This CDR3 region has 15 residues. The germline CDR1 and CDR2 sequences are SGHDT and YYEEEE. This CDR3 is CASSSTGTGGVKLFF. The DNA of the CDR3 is TGTGCCAGCAGCTCAACCGGGACAGGGGGTGTAAAACTGTTTTTT. The full variable domain, with the rest looked up from reference TRBV5-6 and TRBJ1-4, is DAGVTQSPTHLIKTRGQQVTLRCSPKSGHDTVSWYQQALGQGPQFIFQYYEEEERQRGNFPDRFSGHQFPNYSSELNVNALLLGDSALYLCASSSTGTGGVKLFFGSGTQLSVL.

The sample holds one count of this clone. The CDR3 bases are TGTGCCAGCAGCCCCGGACAGACTTTCTCCACTGAAGCTTTCTTT. It specifies CASSPGQTFSTEAFF. The chain uses TRBV7-9 and TRBJ1-1; perhaps TRBD1 as D (6 bases). This CDR3 has 15 residues. Germline assignment: CDR1 SEHNR and CDR2 FQNEAQ (reference sequence). The V gene lost 5 bases and the J gene lost 4 bases, with 17 bases spanning the gap.

The V gene is TRBV2, the J gene TRBJ2-1; 10 nucleotides agree with TRBD2. Germline V gives CDR1 SNHLY, CDR2 FYNNEI. V lost 5 bases and J lost 7; bases outside the gene matches: 8. The length of the CDR3 is 15 residues. This CDR3 is CASSTASGSWNEQFF. The CDR3 DNA reads TGTGCCAGCAGTACCGCTAGCGGGAGTTGGAATGAGCAGTTCTTC.

The chain carries TRBV15 and TRBJ2-4; TRBD2 is a possible D gene (6 bases). CDR3 length: 15 amino acids. Germline CDR1 is LNHNV and CDR2 is YYDKDF (reference sequence). Trimming cost V 8 bases and J 6 bases, with 20 bases left between them. The CDR3 DNA follows: TGTGCCACCTCTCAGAGCCAACGGGACTCAAACATTCAGTACTTC. Residues: CATSQSQRDSNIQYF.

The chain employs TRBV11-2 and TRBJ1-4; 10 positions match TRBD1. The CDR3 is 15 residues long. The germline V gene has CDR1 SGHAT and CDR2 FQNNGV. V lost 5 bases to trimming and J lost 11 bases; unmatched junction nucleotides: 11. This chain's CDR3 is CASSPQTGGGRKLFF. The CDR3, as DNA: TGTGCCAGCAGCCCACAGACAGGGGGCGGACGGAAACTGTTTTTT.

The chain joins TRBV27 to TRBJ1-1; D unresolved. This CDR3 contains 14 residues. With 3 bases removed from V and 2 bases from J, the gap between germline ends came to 10 bases. Germline assignment: CDR1 MNHEY and CDR2 SMNVEV (reference sequence). Written as DNA, the CDR3 is TGTGCCAGCAGTTTTTCGGGAGGAAACACTGAAGCTTTCTTT. Translating gives CASSFSGGNTEAFF.

This chain uses TRBV9 with TRBJ1-2, with D possibly TRBD1 on 5 matching bases. The CDR3 extends over 15 amino acids. CDR1 and CDR2 (germline): SGDLS, YYNGEE. Trimming removed 2 bases from V and 3 bases from J, with 14 bases in between. This CDR3 is CASSVARDGYYGYTF. CDR3 sequence (DNA): TGTGCCAGCAGCGTTGCGCGGGACGGATACTATGGCTACACCTTC.

The rearrangement links TRBV9 to TRBJ1-3, with TRBD1 as a possible D gene (5 bases). Trimming pared 2 bases from V and 0 bases from J, leaving 15 bases between. Germline V gives CDR1 SGDLS, CDR2 YYNGEE. The CDR3 is made up of 17 amino acids. DNA for the CDR3: TGTGCCAGCAGCGTCAGCGCGGGACTGAGCTCTGGAAACACCATATATTTT. Its protein product is CASSVSAGLSSGNTIYF.

This clone ranks as medium-sized. The rearrangement joins TRBV21-1 to TRBJ2-7; TRBD2 was called by the table and not checked on the DNA. TRBV21-1 is a pseudogene. There are 19 residues in the CDR3. CDR3 sequence: CASSRLAGRGNAVIYEQYF. CDR3 DNA sequence: TGTGCCAGCAGTCGACTAGCGGGGAGGGGAAATGCTGTGATTTACGAGCAGTACTTC.

This clone was observed a single time. The rearrangement joins TRBV15 to TRBJ2-3; D is uncertain. Germline V gives CDR1 LNHNV, CDR2 YYDKDF (reference sequence). The CDR3 is 11 amino acids. Trimming stripped 3 bases from V and 2 bases from J, with 0 bases between. Here the CDR3 DNA reads TGTGCCACCAGCAGCACAGATACGCAGTATTTT. Its protein is CATSSTDTQYF.

V and J are TRBV4-2 and TRBJ1-2; 9 bases line up with TRBD1. V lost 5 bases and J lost 4; bases outside the gene matches: 5. This CDR3 has 14 residues. CDR1 and CDR2 (germline): LGHNA, YNFKEQ. The CDR3 sequence: CASSDRGGGYGYTF. The CDR3 coding sequence is TGTGCCAGCAGCGACAGGGGGGGCGGCTATGGCTACACCTTC.

The chain employs TRBV19 and TRBJ2-2; 13 bases line up with TRBD2. V was pared by 5 bases and J by 2 bases, with 8 bases of the junction left unmatched. This CDR3 contains 18 residues. Per germline, CDR1 LNHDA and CDR2 SQIVND (reference sequence). The CDR3 DNA reads as TGTGCCAGTAGTCCCAGGACTAGCGGGAGAGTCAACACCGGGGAGCTGTTTTTT. Amino acids: CASSPRTSGRVNTGELFF.

For the CDR3, the DNA is TGCAGCGTTTTTAGGGGGGACACAGATACGCAGTATTTT. Encoded protein: CSVFRGDTDTQYF. V is TRBV29-1 and J is TRBJ2-3; the D gene could be TRBD1 or TRBD2 (6 bases each). V shed 5 bases and J shed 2 bases, with 11 bases lying between them. Looked up from germline, CDR1 is SQVTM and CDR2 is ANQGSEA. The CDR3 has 13 amino acids.

As for this clone: The DNA is omitted, as the CDR3 cannot be located on it reliably, and the CDR3 follows TCRdb's listing. This chain uses TRBV6-5 with TRBJ1-1. The germline V gene has CDR1 MNHEY and CDR2 SVGAGI. The CDR3 numbers 14 amino acids, ends counted. CDR3 residues: CASSDFRGNTEAFF.